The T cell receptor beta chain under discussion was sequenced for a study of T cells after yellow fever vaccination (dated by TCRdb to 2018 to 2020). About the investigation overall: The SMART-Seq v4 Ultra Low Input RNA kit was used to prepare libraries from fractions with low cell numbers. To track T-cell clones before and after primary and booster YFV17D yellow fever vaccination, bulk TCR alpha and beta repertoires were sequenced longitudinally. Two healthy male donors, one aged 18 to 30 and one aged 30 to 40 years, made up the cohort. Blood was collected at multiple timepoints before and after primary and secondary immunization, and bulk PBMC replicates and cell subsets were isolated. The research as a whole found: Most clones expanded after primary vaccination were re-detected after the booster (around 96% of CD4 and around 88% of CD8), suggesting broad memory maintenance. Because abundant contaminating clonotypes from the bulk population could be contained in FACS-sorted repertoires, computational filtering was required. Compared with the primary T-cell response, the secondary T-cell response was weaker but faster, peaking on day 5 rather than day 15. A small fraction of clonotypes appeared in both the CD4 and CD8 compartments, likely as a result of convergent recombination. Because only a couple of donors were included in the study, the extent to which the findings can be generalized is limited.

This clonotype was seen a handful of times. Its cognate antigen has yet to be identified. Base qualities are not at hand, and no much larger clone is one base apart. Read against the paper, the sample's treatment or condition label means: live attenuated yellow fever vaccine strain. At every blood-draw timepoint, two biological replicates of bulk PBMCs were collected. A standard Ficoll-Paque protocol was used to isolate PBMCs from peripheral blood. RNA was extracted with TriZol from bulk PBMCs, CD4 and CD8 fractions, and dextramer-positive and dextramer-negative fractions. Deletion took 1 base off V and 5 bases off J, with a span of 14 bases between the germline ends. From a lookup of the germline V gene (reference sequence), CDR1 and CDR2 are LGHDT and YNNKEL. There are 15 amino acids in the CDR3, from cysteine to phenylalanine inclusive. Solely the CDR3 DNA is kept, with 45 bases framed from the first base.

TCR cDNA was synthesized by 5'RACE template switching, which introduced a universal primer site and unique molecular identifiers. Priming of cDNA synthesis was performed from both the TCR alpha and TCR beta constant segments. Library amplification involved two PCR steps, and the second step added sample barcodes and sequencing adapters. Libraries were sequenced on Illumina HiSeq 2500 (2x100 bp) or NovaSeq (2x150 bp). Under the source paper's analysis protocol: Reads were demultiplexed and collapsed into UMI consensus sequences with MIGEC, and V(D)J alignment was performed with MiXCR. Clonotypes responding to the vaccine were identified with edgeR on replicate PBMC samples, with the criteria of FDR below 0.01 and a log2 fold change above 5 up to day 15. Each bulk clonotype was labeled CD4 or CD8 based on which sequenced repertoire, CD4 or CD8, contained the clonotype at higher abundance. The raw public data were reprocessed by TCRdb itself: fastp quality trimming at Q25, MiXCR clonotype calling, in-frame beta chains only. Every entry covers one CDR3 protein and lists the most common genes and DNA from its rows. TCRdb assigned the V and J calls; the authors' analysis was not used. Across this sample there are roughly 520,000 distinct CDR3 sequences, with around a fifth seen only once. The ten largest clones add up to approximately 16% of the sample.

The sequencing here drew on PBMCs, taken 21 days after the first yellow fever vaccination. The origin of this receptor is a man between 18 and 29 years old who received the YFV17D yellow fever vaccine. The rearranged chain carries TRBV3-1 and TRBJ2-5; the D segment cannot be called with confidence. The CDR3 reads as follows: CASSQAQAPRETQYF. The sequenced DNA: TGTGCCAGCAGCCAAGCCCAGGCCCCCAGGGAGACCCAGTACTTC.